The rows below give T cell receptor beta chains drawn from one sample of a study of T-cell reconstitution after alpha-beta-depleted transplantation in children. TCRdb re-derived calls from the PCR reads in MiXCR, one entry per CDR3 protein. The sample shows some 300,000 distinct CDR3 sequences, over 9.5% of them seen only once. This material consisted of PBMCs, taken before TCRalphabeta/CD19-depleted stem cell transplant. These receptor sequences come from a boy younger than two with acute myeloid leukemia, due to receive a stem cell transplant. Each CDR3 is given with its conserved first and last residue. Each record gives: V gene, J gene, D gene, clone size, CDR3 DNA, CDR3 protein. A D gene is named only where the DNA matches it firmly. Size tells how often a clone was seen (once, few, many) or the class of an expanded clone, and some rows leave it out.

>TRBV7-9|TRBJ2-7|TRBD1|few
TGTGCCAGCAGCTTAGTCCCGGGACAGGGGTCATCTTACGAGCAGTACTTC
CASSLVPGQGSSYEQYF
>TRBV7-2|TRBJ2-7|TRBD2|many
TGTGCCAGCAGTAACGCGGGAGGGCTACCGTCCTACGAGCAGTACTTC
CASSNAGGLPSYEQYF
>TRBV28|TRBJ2-2|TRBD2|NA
TGTGCCAGCAGAGGGACTAGCGAGATCACCGGGGAGCTGTTTTTT
CASRGTSEITGELFF
>TRBV28|TRBJ1-2|TRBD1|many
TGTGCCAGCCTCAGGGGGGACTATGGCTACACCTTC
CASLRGDYGYTF
>TRBV12-3/TRBV12-4|TRBJ2-1|NA|many
TGTGCCAGCAGTTTACACGTTAGGGCCGCGAGCTCCTACAATGAGCAGTTCTTC
CASSLHVRAASSYNEQFF
>TRBV7-3|TRBJ2-1|TRBD2|NA
TGTGCCAGCAGCTTAACCGGACTAGCGGACAATGAGCAGTTCTTC
CASSLTGLADNEQFF
>TRBV20-1|TRBJ1-4|NA|many
TGCAGTGCCCTGAATCGTAACGGGGAAAAACTGTTTTTT
CSALNRNGEKLFF
>TRBV4-1|TRBJ1-2|NA|many
TGCGCCAGCAGCCCGGCCTATGGCTACACCTTC
CASSPAYGYTF
>TRBV24-1|TRBJ2-1|TRBD2|NA
TGTGCCACCAGTGGCTACCGGTGGACTAGCGGGGGGGCCTTGTACAATGAGCAGTTCTTC
CATSGYRWTSGGALYNEQFF
>TRBV25-1|TRBJ2-7|NA|many
TGTGCCAGCAGTGAATCTTCGCTGCAGTACTTC
CASSESSLQYF
>TRBV20-1|TRBJ2-3|NA|many
TGCAGTGCTAGTAAAAGGCATGGGTCAGATACGCAGTATTTT
CSASKRHGSDTQYF
>TRBV7-9|TRBJ1-4|TRBD1|many
TGTGCCAGCAGCCGCCAGGGACAGGTTAATGAAAAACTGTTTTTT
CASSRQGQVNEKLFF
>TRBV9|TRBJ2-7|NA|many
TGTGCCAGCAGCGTCGGGGACAAGGTTTACGAGCAGTACTTC
CASSVGDKVYEQYF
>TRBV7-2|TRBJ2-4|NA|many
TGTGCCAGCAGCCCGGGAGTGCTAAAAAACATTCAGTACTTC
CASSPGVLKNIQYF
>TRBV7-6|TRBJ1-2|NA|many
TGTGCCAGCAGCTTAGGCAGCTATGGCTACACCTTC
CASSLGSYGYTF
>TRBV4-3|TRBJ1-2|TRBD1|few
TGCGCCAGCAGCCAACCTACAGGGGGCGAAGTGAATGGCTACACCTTC
CASSQPTGGEVNGYTF
>TRBV7-6|TRBJ2-3|TRBD2|many
TGTGCCAGCAGCGCCCAGGGACTAGCCCTCACAGATACGCAGTATTTT
CASSAQGLALTDTQYF
>TRBV25-1|TRBJ2-1|NA|many
TGTGCCAGCAGTGAAACGGTGGGCTCCTACAATGAGCAGTTCTTC
CASSETVGSYNEQFF
>TRBV27|TRBJ1-1|TRBD1|many
TGTGCCAGCCGCTCCGGGACAGGGATCGTAGCTTTCTTT
CASRSGTGIVAFF
>TRBV24-1|TRBJ2-7|TRBD1|many
TGTGCCACCAGTGAGTCCGGGACAGGCCCCTACGAGCAGTACTTC
CATSESGTGPYEQYF
>TRBV11-2|TRBJ2-7|NA|NA
TGTGCCAGCAGCCCCAAGCCGGCAGGGAGCTCGATCAGGTCCTACGAGCAGTACTTC
CASSPKPAGSSIRSYEQYF
>TRBV7-8|TRBJ2-2|NA|few
TGTGCCAGCAGCTTAGGGGGAGCAGGGGTGAACACCGGGGAGCTGTTTTTT
CASSLGGAGVNTGELFF
>TRBV28|TRBJ1-5|NA|many
TGTGCCAGCAGTTTAGGTGCAGGGATGTATCAGCCCCAGCATTTT
CASSLGAGMYQPQHF
>TRBV15|TRBJ2-1|TRBD2|many
TGTGCCACCAGCACCTGGACTAGCGGGCACCCCGGGCAGTTCTTC
CATSTWTSGHPGQFF